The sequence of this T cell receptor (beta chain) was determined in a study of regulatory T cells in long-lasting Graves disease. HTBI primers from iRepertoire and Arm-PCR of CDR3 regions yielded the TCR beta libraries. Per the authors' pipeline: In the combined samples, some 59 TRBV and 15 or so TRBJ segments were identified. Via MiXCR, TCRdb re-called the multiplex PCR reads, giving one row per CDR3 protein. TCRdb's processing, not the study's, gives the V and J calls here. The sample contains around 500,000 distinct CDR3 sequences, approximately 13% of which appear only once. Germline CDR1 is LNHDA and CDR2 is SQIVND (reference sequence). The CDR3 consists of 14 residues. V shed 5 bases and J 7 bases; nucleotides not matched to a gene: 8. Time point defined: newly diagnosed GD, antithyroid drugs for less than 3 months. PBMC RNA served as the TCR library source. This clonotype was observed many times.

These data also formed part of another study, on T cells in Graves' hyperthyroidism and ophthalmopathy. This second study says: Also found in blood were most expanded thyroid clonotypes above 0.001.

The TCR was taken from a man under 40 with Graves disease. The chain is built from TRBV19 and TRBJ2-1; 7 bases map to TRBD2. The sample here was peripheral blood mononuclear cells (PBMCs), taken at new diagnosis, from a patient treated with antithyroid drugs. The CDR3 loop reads CASSEIGLENEQFF. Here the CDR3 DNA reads TGTGCCAGTAGTGAGATAGGACTAGAAAATGAGCAGTTCTTC.